This entry lists 17 T cell receptor beta chains sequenced from one sample in a study of cytomegalovirus exposure and HLA in healthy donors. The primer mix had 60 Vbeta and 13 Jbeta primers. TCRdb keeps only in-frame clones here, not all; method: immunoSEQ multiplex PCR. The repertoire holds 150,000 to 200,000 clones, with around four fifths as singletons. Sequencing input: PBMCs. The source of these receptors is a young man in good health and CMV-seropositive.

V is TRBV6-1 and J is TRBJ2-4, with TRBD2 identical over 7 bases. Germline V lookup: CDR1 MNHNS, CDR2 SASEGT. The trim removed 3 bases at V and 9 bases at J, leaving 8 bases unmatched. This CDR3 has 14 amino acids. CDR3 residues: CASSEHSGRGIQYF. CDR3 DNA: TGTGCCAGCAGTGAGCACTCAGGGAGGGGCATTCAGTACTTC.

The V gene is TRBV6-1, the J gene TRBJ2-5; 8 bases fit TRBD1. The length of the CDR3 is 14 residues. Trimming removed 6 bases from V and 3 bases from J; junction bases left unmatched: 6. Per the germline V gene, CDR1 is MNHNS and CDR2 is SASEGT. CDR3 amino acids: CASSGTGGEETQYF. The CDR3 nucleotides read TGTGCCAGCAGCGGGACAGGAGGAGAAGAGACCCAGTACTTC.

This chain's CDR3 is CASSYSGEGHNEQFF. CDR3 sequence (DNA): TGTGCCAGCAGTTACTCGGGTGAGGGTCACAATGAGCAGTTCTTC. J is TRBJ2-1 and V is TRBV6-5; D is perhaps TRBD2 (5 bases). The ends were cut back, 0 bases at V and 5 bases at J, with 11 bases in the middle. CDR1 MNHEY and CDR2 SVGAGI come from the germline V gene. This CDR3 comprises 15 residues.

The chain recombines TRBV11-2 with TRBJ2-7, with 9 bases that match TRBD2. Germline V gives CDR1 SGHAT, CDR2 FQNNGV. Trimming took 5 bases from V and 4 from J; bases not matched to a gene: 12. The CDR3 consists of 16 residues. CDR3 DNA: TGTGCCAGCAGCCCACCCTTAGCGGGAGTAGTGTACGAGCAGTACTTC. This translates into CASSPPLAGVVYEQYF.

This clone was seen a single time. This rearrangement joins TRBV7-2 to TRBJ2-5; no clear D. CDR1 SGHTA and CDR2 FQGNSA come from the germline V gene. The germline V and J ends were trimmed by 4 bases and 2 bases, with 8 bases remaining between them. The CDR3 contains 13 residues. The chain's CDR3 is CASSSGWQETQYF. The CDR3 DNA reads as TGTGCCAGCAGCTCCGGGTGGCAAGAGACCCAGTACTTC.

V is TRBV5-5 and J is TRBJ1-1, with a tentative D call TRBD1 (5 bases). V shed 2 bases and J shed 10 bases, with 12 bases lying between them. Germline V gene sequence: CDR1 SGHKS, CDR2 YYEKEE (reference sequence). This CDR3 comprises 12 residues. This CDR3 is CASSLLSGGAFF. The CDR3 DNA sequence: TGTGCCAGCAGCTTATTATCGGGGGGAGCTTTCTTT.

There are a few counts of this clone. The genes are TRBV10-2 and TRBJ1-1, with 7 bases lining up with TRBD1. Germline trimming cut 0 bases from V and 5 bases from J; bases unmatched to any gene: 0. Per germline, CDR1 WSHSY and CDR2 SAAADI. The CDR3 contains 13 residues. Here the CDR3 reads CASSESTGTEAFF. The CDR3 DNA follows: TGCGCCAGCAGTGAGTCGACAGGGACTGAAGCTTTCTTT.

The V and J genes are TRBV27 and TRBJ2-7; D is possibly TRBD1 (6 bases). This CDR3 is 15 amino acids long. Germline CDR1 MNHEY, CDR2 SMNVEV (reference sequence). The V end lost 4 bases, the J end lost 0 bases, and 13 bases lay between the germline ends. CDR3 protein: CASSSPGAPSYEQYF. The CDR3, as DNA: TGTGCCAGCAGTTCCCCAGGGGCCCCCTCCTACGAGCAGTACTTC.

The chain joins TRBV27 to TRBJ1-5; 7 positions agree with TRBD1. Germline trimming cut 3 bases from V and 0 bases from J; bases unmatched to any gene: 2. This CDR3 is built from 15 residues. Germline V gene data show CDR1 as MNHEY and CDR2 as SMNVEV (reference sequence). CDR3 sequence reads: CASSFDRDSNQPQHF. CDR3 DNA: TGTGCCAGCAGTTTTGACAGGGATAGCAATCAGCCCCAGCATTTT.

This CDR3 reads CASSLGGRGQDYTQYF. CDR3 DNA: TGTGCCAGCAGCTTAGGAGGTCGGGGACAAGACTATACGCAGTATTTT. The J gene is TRBJ2-3, the V gene TRBV13; D possibly corresponds to TRBD1 (6 bases). The CDR3 is 16 amino acids. V lost 0 bases to trimming and J lost 7 bases, with 17 bases between them. Germline lookup yields CDR1 PRHDT and CDR2 FYEKMQ (reference sequence).

Worth noting for this clone: Germline is not matched at one junction end, which may reflect a read error. The rearrangement links TRBV5-4 to TRBJ2-1, with 9 bases identical to TRBD1. The V gene's germline CDR1 is SGHNT and CDR2 YYREEE (reference sequence). The CDR3 loop spans 17 amino acids. The chain's CDR3 is CAGSLQIGQGPNNEQFF. CDR3 sequence (DNA): TGTGCCGGCAGCTTACAAATCGGACAGGGGCCGAACAATGAGCAGTTCTTC.

The gene calls are TRBV5-4 and TRBJ2-5, with 10 nucleotides matching TRBD1. Germline-derived CDR1 and CDR2 are SGHNT and YYREEE (reference sequence). The CDR3 loop spans 15 amino acids. Losses at the gene ends were 5 bases for V and 3 bases for J; bases not matched to a gene: 7. The CDR3 DNA reads TGTGCCAGCAGGCGATGGGACAGGGGAAAAGAGACCCAGTACTTC. Translated, it gives CASRRWDRGKETQYF.

The chain couples TRBV19 to TRBJ2-4, with a tentative D call TRBD2 (7 bases). The CDR3 is 14 residues long. Trimming took 10 bases from V and 3 from J, leaving 16 bases between them. The germline gives CDR1 LNHDA, CDR2 SQIVND (reference sequence). The CDR3 bases are TGTGCCACGGAGGGGGGGCAGAGCAAAAACATTCAGTACTTC. Translation gives CATEGGQSKNIQYF.

J is TRBJ1-2 and V is TRBV25-1, with no clear D. Trimming left V 1 base short and J 6 bases short, with 12 bases between. The CDR3 loop spans 14 amino acids. CDR1 is MGHDK and CDR2 is SYGVNS in the germline V gene. In DNA form, the CDR3 reads TGTGCCAGCAGTGAATCCCGGGCGCGGGATGGCTACACCTTC. It specifies CASSESRARDGYTF.

This chain links TRBV19 with TRBJ1-2; no reliable D call. The V gene lost 5 bases and the J gene lost 5 bases, with 21 bases spanning the gap. This CDR3 is 16 amino acids long. Germline CDR1 reads LNHDA; CDR2 reads SQIVND (reference sequence). CDR3 loop: CASSSSTTRREYGYTF. The CDR3 DNA follows: TGTGCCAGTAGTTCTTCCACGACTAGAAGAGAATATGGCTACACCTTC.

The V call is TRBV9, the J call TRBJ2-2, with D tentatively TRBD1 (5 bases). CDR1 and CDR2 from the germline V gene are SGDLS and YYNGEE. V lost 3 bases and J lost 0, with 12 bases in between. This CDR3 contains 16 residues. The CDR3 coding sequence is TGTGCCAGCAGCGGAGGCACGACAGCGAACACCGGGGAGCTGTTTTTT. Encoded protein: CASSGGTTANTGELFF.

This clone has only a few counts. The CDR3 reads CASSLGPGVQETQYF. The CDR3 nucleotides read TGCGCCAGCAGCTTGGGCCCAGGGGTCCAAGAGACCCAGTACTTC. The V call is TRBV5-1, the J call TRBJ2-5; TRBD1 might be the D (6 bases). V lost 0 bases and J 1 base, leaving 10 bases between the germline ends. CDR3 length: 15 amino acids. CDR1 is SGHRS, CDR2 YFSETQ, per germline.